The 26 T cell receptor beta chains below all came from one sample that was sequenced in a study of shared clonotypes between healthy human individuals. The assay was immunoSEQ multiplex PCR, and TCRdb's table has in-frame clones only and misses some. The data contain roughly 300,000 clones, less than 85% of them singletons. The sequenced sample consisted of memory CD4+ T cells sorted from blood. Indicated subset: CD45RA-negative fraction. The receptors were sampled from a man aged 25 to 45 in good health.

This rearrangement joins TRBV2 to TRBJ2-3; D gene ambiguous. Germline CDR1 reads SNHLY; CDR2 reads FYNNEI. This CDR3 has 14 amino acids. The V and J ends lost 4 bases and 6 bases respectively, with 14 bases between them. The CDR3 here is CASSVPSRWDTQYF. As DNA, the CDR3 is TGTGCCAGCAGTGTTCCTAGTAGGTGGGATACGCAGTATTTT.

The V call is TRBV7-1, the J call TRBJ2-7; D ambiguous. TRBV7-1 is labeled an ORF, and its function is uncertain. The CDR3 is 11 residues long. V was shortened by 4 bases and J by 4 bases, with 5 bases between the two germline ends. The CDR3 DNA sequence: TGTGCCAGCAGCTTGACATACGAGCAGTACTTC. It yields the protein CASSLTYEQYF.

The J gene is TRBJ2-3, the V gene TRBV7-8; D not resolved. Germline V gene data show CDR1 as SGHVS and CDR2 as FQNEAQ. This CDR3 has 14 amino acids. Trimming took off 5 bases at V and 2 bases at J, with 11 bases between the two ends. The CDR3, as DNA: TGTGCCAGCAGCCCAAGCTTCTACACAGATACGCAGTATTTT. Translation: CASSPSFYTDTQYF.

In nucleotides, the CDR3 is TGTGCCAGCAGTTACTCCTCGGGAGTCACCGGGGAGCTGTTTTTT. It yields the protein CASSYSSGVTGELFF. The V gene is TRBV6-5, the J gene TRBJ2-2; perhaps TRBD2 as D (6 bases). V lost 0 bases and J 4 bases, leaving 9 bases between the germline ends. CDR3 length: 15 residues. Per the germline V gene, CDR1 is MNHEY and CDR2 is SVGAGI.

The chain recombines TRBV15 with TRBJ2-7; D might be TRBD1 (5 bases). CDR3 length: 13 residues. V was cut by 5 bases and J by 9 bases, with 17 bases left in between. CDR1 is LNHNV and CDR2 is YYDKDF in the germline V gene (reference sequence). CDR3 protein: CATSSDPRVGQYF. The CDR3, as DNA: TGTGCCACCAGCTCCGATCCCAGGGTGGGGCAGTACTTC.

The V gene is TRBV7-9, the J gene TRBJ2-3; maybe TRBD2 (5 bases). Germline V gives CDR1 SEHNR, CDR2 FQNEAQ (reference sequence). This CDR3 has 12 residues. The V end lost 3 bases, the J end lost 5 bases, and 6 bases lay between the germline ends. This CDR3 reads CASSFAGDTQYF. The DNA of the CDR3 is TGTGCCAGCAGCTTTGCGGGAGATACGCAGTATTTT.

In this sample, this clone turned up many times. The rearrangement joins TRBV7-8 to TRBJ1-2; weak D call: TRBD1 (5 bases). The CDR3 is made up of 14 amino acids. V was pared by 2 bases and J by 8 bases, with 15 bases between. CDR1 is SGHVS, CDR2 FQNEAQ, per germline. In nucleotides, the CDR3 is TGTGCCAGCAGCTTAAGCCGGGGATCAGGGGGCTACACCTTC. Amino acid sequence: CASSLSRGSGGYTF.

This clone has a count of ten or more. The V call is TRBV28, the J call TRBJ2-3; 13 nucleotides agree with TRBD2. Unmatched junction bases numbered 12, after V lost 6 bases and J lost 0 bases. Germline assignment: CDR1 MDHEN and CDR2 SYDVKM. The CDR3 covers 19 residues. The CDR3 region is CASSTGLAGYDPSTDTQYF. The DNA for the CDR3 is TGTGCCAGCAGCACGGGACTAGCGGGATACGACCCTAGCACAGATACGCAGTATTTT.

The chain combines TRBV6-5 with TRBJ2-1, with 7 bases matching TRBD2. Trimming cost V 6 bases and J 5 bases; bases outside gene matches: 10. The CDR3 contains 15 residues. Germline V gene sequence: CDR1 MNHEY, CDR2 SVGAGI. The CDR3 is CASSRDYKRDNEQFF. DNA of the CDR3: TGTGCCAGCAGCCGGGACTACAAGAGGGACAATGAGCAGTTCTTC.

The J gene is TRBJ1-5, the V gene TRBV2, with 9 bases fitting TRBD1. This CDR3 is built from 15 residues. Germline V gene data show CDR1 as SNHLY and CDR2 as FYNNEI. V dropped 1 base and J dropped 6; count of bases not matched to a gene: 4. The CDR3, as DNA: TGTGCCAGCAGTGAAGGCAGGGGACAGGGTCAGCCCCAGCATTTT. It translates to CASSEGRGQGQPQHF.

The rearrangement joins TRBV5-5 to TRBJ2-1; D gene unclear. The germline V and J ends were trimmed by 3 bases and 5 bases, with 9 bases remaining between them. CDR1 SGHKS and CDR2 YYEKEE come from the germline V gene (reference sequence). This CDR3 region has 13 residues. The CDR3 DNA follows: TGTGCCAGCAGCTCCTACTACCACAATGAGCAGTTCTTC. It encodes CASSSYYHNEQFF. Together with reference TRBV5-5 and TRBJ2-1, the CDR3 gives the full variable domain: DAGVTQSPTHLIKTRGQQVTLRCSPISGHKSVSWYQQVLGQGPQFIFQYYEKEERGRGNFPDRFSARQFPNYSSELNVNALLLGDSALYLCASSSYYHNEQFFGPGTRLTVL.

The rearrangement uses TRBV7-2 and TRBJ1-2, with 9 bases that match TRBD1. Germline CDR1 and CDR2: SGHTA and FQGNSA. This CDR3 has 14 amino acids. The trim removed 3 bases at V and 8 bases at J, leaving 7 bases unmatched. CDR3 nucleotide sequence: TGTGCCAGCAGCTTTGGGGGACAGGGAAGCGGCTACACCTTC. It translates to CASSFGGQGSGYTF.

This chain connects TRBV18 to TRBJ1-1; weak D call: TRBD1 (5 bases). V was cut by 1 base and J by 4 bases, with 13 bases left in between. The CDR3 has 15 residues. Germline V CDR1 and CDR2: KGHSH, LQKENI. The CDR3 DNA reads TGTGCCAGCTCACCACAAGGGGTTGGAGGCACTGAAGCTTTCTTT. Its translation is CASSPQGVGGTEAFF.

This chain links TRBV5-4 with TRBJ2-7, with 8 bases lining up with TRBD1. Germline lookup yields CDR1 SGHNT and CDR2 YYREEE (reference sequence). J lost 5 bases, V lost 4 bases, and 8 bases had no gene match. This CDR3 region has 14 residues. CDR3 sequence reads: CASSRRTGYNEQYF. The CDR3 DNA sequence: TGTGCCAGCAGCCGACGGACAGGGTATAACGAGCAGTACTTC.

This clone was counted ten times or more. V usage is TRBV7-6 and J usage is TRBJ2-5; TRBD1 matches 7 bases. The CDR3 has 14 residues. CDR1 and CDR2 (germline): SGHVS, FNYEAQ. Unmatched junction bases numbered 3, after V lost 3 bases and J lost 2 bases. The CDR3 is CASSFGTEQETQYF. The CDR3 region has the DNA TGTGCCAGCAGCTTCGGGACAGAACAAGAGACCCAGTACTTC. The full variable domain, in which reference TRBV7-6 and TRBJ2-5 provide the parts outside the CDR3, is GAGVSQSPRYKVTKRGQDVALRCDPISGHVSLYWYRQALGQGPEFLTYFNYEAQQDKSGLPNDRFSAERPEGSISTLTIQRTEQRDSAMYRCASSFGTEQETQYFGPGTRLLVL.

CDR3 loop: CASRRGWFQPQHF. CDR3 coding DNA: TGTGCCAGCAGGAGAGGTTGGTTTCAGCCCCAGCATTTT. The genes are TRBV6-5 and TRBJ1-5; unclear D gene. This CDR3 spans 13 amino acids. Germline lookup yields CDR1 MNHEY and CDR2 SVGAGI. Trimming took 6 bases from V and 6 from J, leaving 12 bases between them.

The rearrangement links TRBV10-3 to TRBJ1-5; the match to TRBD1 covers 8 bases. The CDR3 is made up of 15 amino acids. CDR1 is ENHRY and CDR2 is SYGVKD in the germline V gene. Trimming took 9 bases from V and 4 from J; bases not matched to a gene: 11. CDR3 bases: TGTGCCATACGACAGGGGCTTCACCCTAATCAGCCCCAGCATTTT. Residues: CAIRQGLHPNQPQHF.

The CDR3 coding sequence is TGTGCCAGCAGCCGGGGACTAGCGGGGTCCTACGAGCAGTACTTC. It yields the protein CASSRGLAGSYEQYF. This sequence joins TRBV7-2 and TRBJ2-7; 13 bases line up with TRBD2. V lost 5 bases to trimming and J lost 1 base; unmatched junction nucleotides: 2. The germline V gene has CDR1 SGHTA and CDR2 FQGNSA. This CDR3 has 15 amino acids.

The chain has TRBV11-2 and TRBJ2-1; the D is unclear. Trimming left V 1 base short and J 4 bases short, with 11 bases between. There are 15 residues in the CDR3. CDR1 and CDR2 from the germline V gene are SGHAT and FQNNGV. The CDR3, as DNA: TGTGCCAGCAGCTTAGGACTTGGCCCATACAATGAGCAGTTCTTC. The encoded protein is CASSLGLGPYNEQFF.

V usage is TRBV14 and J usage is TRBJ2-1; 10 bases are shared with TRBD2. The CDR3 consists of 19 residues. J gave up 8 bases and V 4 bases, and 20 bases lay outside the gene matches. From germline, CDR1 is SGHDN and CDR2 FVKESK. The DNA of the CDR3 is TGTGCCAGCAGCCCTATATTTCGCAGCGGGAGGGAGTCCTCGGATGAGCAGTTCTTC. Protein product: CASSPIFRSGRESSDEQFF.

V usage is TRBV5-8 and J usage is TRBJ2-2; 13 nucleotides match TRBD2. Germline CDR1 SGHTS, CDR2 YDEGEE. With V trimmed by 7 bases and J by 4 bases, 7 bases remained unmatched. The CDR3 extends over 16 amino acids. CDR3 in amino acids: CASQLGTSGITGELFF. CDR3 in DNA: TGTGCCAGCCAGCTTGGGACTAGCGGGATCACCGGGGAGCTGTTTTTT.

CDR3 DNA: TGTGCCAGCAGCGCCCTAGGATTTGAGCAGTACTTC. It encodes CASSALGFEQYF. This chain links TRBV11-2 with TRBJ2-7; D is uncertain. V was shortened by 5 bases and J by 7 bases, with 12 bases between the two germline ends. The CDR3 spans 12 residues. Per the germline V gene, CDR1 is SGHAT and CDR2 is FQNNGV.

The rearrangement uses TRBV2 and TRBJ2-5; 11 nucleotides agree with TRBD2. The CDR3 loop spans 15 amino acids. Unmatched junction bases numbered 10, after V lost 8 bases and J lost 5 bases. Germline V gives CDR1 SNHLY, CDR2 FYNNEI. DNA for the CDR3: TGTGCCAGCGGGAGACTAGCGGGGTCGCGGGAGACCCAGTACTTC. Protein product: CASGRLAGSRETQYF. The whole variable domain, filled in from reference TRBV2 and TRBJ2-5, reads EPEVTQTPSHQVTQMGQEVILRCVPISNHLYFYWYRQILGQKVEFLVSFYNNEISEKSEIFDDQFSVERPDGSNFTLKIRSTKLEDSAMYFCASGRLAGSRETQYFGPGTRLLVL.

Note on this clone: The sample has other DNA sequences that encode this CDR3 too. The V gene is TRBV5-4, the J gene TRBJ2-3; 7 nucleotides match TRBD2. CDR3 length: 16 residues. After removal of 4 bases from V and 0 bases from J, the junction contained 8 bases not matched to a gene. Per the germline V gene, CDR1 is SGHNT and CDR2 is YYREEE (reference sequence). The DNA of the CDR3 is TGTGCCAGCAGCCCGGGGGGAAGAACTAGCACAGATACGCAGTATTTT. Protein sequence: CASSPGGRTSTDTQYF.

The rearrangement links TRBV6-5 to TRBJ2-1; TRBD1 is a possible D gene (5 bases). CDR1 and CDR2 from the germline V gene are MNHEY and SVGAGI. V dropped 5 bases and J dropped 5 bases, with 16 bases sitting between them. This CDR3 is 15 amino acids long. The CDR3 region has the DNA TGTGCCAGCAGTGCCCGGGTTCAGGGTCACAATGAGCAGTTCTTC. Amino acids: CASSARVQGHNEQFF.

The V gene is TRBV2, the J gene TRBJ2-3, with 10 bases matching TRBD2. The CDR3 has 14 amino acids. V was pared by 4 bases and J by 3 bases, with 1 base of the junction left unmatched. The V gene's germline CDR1 is SNHLY and CDR2 FYNNEI. This CDR3 reads CASSVSGRTDTQYF. The DNA for the CDR3 is TGTGCCAGCAGTGTTAGCGGGAGGACAGATACGCAGTATTTT.